This T cell receptor (beta chain) comes out of a study of identical twins. TCRdb recomputed calls from the 5' RACE reads with MiXCR, one row per CDR3 protein. This table has 500,000 or so distinct CDR3 sequences, around an eighth appearing once. The same sample was also used in a study of yellow fever vaccine responses in identical twins.

Sequencing used CD4+ T cells sorted from blood. This sequence originates from a woman younger than 35 in good health.

This CDR3 is CSAREGGRAYEQYF. CDR3 bases: TGCAGTGCTAGAGAAGGGGGGAGGGCCTACGAGCAGTACTTC. This sequence joins TRBV20-1 and TRBJ2-7, with a possible D match to TRBD2 (7 bases). The V gene's germline CDR1 is DFQATT and CDR2 SNEGSKA (reference sequence). This CDR3 contains 14 residues. The V end lost 0 bases, the J end lost 2 bases, and 11 bases lay between the germline ends.